These 17 T cell receptor beta chains were all obtained from the same sample, sequenced in a study of neurological immune-mediated disorders. The sample's time point: longitudinal time-point 3. TCRdb analysed the 5' RACE reads with MiXCR anew, one entry per CDR3 protein. The data show 95,000 to 110,000 distinct CDR3 sequences, more than 10% seen once. The specimen was PBMCs. Receptors were obtained from a female donor with HTLV-1-associated myelopathy (HAM/TSP).

In the case of this clonotype: A much bigger clone sits one base away, suggesting this may be a read error. The rearrangement links TRBV5-1 to TRBJ2-3; 11 nucleotides agree with TRBD2. There are 16 residues in the CDR3. Germline CDR1 SGHRS, CDR2 YFSETQ. The CDR3 reads CANSLGLAESTDTQYF. CDR3 DNA: TGCGCCAACAGCTTGGGACTAGCGGAGAGCACAGATACGCAGTATTTT.

About this clonotype: A much bigger clone sits one base away, suggesting this may be a read error. V gene TRBV25-1 combines with J gene TRBJ1-2, with unresolved D. V gave up 3 bases and J gave up 4 bases, with 15 bases separating them. The CDR3 runs to 15 residues. From germline, CDR1 is MGHDK and CDR2 SYGVNS. The CDR3 coding sequence is TGTGCCAGCAGTGACCGTGGGTCTGAGATCTATGGCTACACCTTC. This gives the protein CASSDRGSEIYGYTF.

On this clonotype itself: A much larger clone lies a single base off, so this may be a read error. The chain's CDR3 is CASKMDRLLSYEQYF. The CDR3 coding sequence is TGTGCCAGCAAGATGGACAGGCTGCTCTCCTACGAGCAGTACTTC. The chain has TRBV6-1 and TRBJ2-7; the match to TRBD1 covers 7 bases. From germline, CDR1 is MNHNS and CDR2 SASEGT. Trimming removed 7 bases from V and 0 bases from J; junction bases left unmatched: 9. This CDR3 is 15 amino acids long.

This clonotype was picked up many times. The J gene is TRBJ2-5, the V gene TRBV20-1; D is perhaps TRBD1 (6 bases). The CDR3 contains 14 residues. V dropped 0 bases and J dropped 2 bases, with 10 bases sitting between them. Germline loops: CDR1 DFQATT, CDR2 SNEGSKA (reference sequence). CDR3 DNA: TGCAGTGCTAGAGACGTCGGACAGCAAGAGACCCAGTACTTC. Translation gives CSARDVGQQETQYF.

Ten or more counts support this clonotype. The genes are TRBV12-3 or TRBV12-4 and TRBJ2-3; perhaps D is TRBD1 or TRBD2 (6 bases each). Trimming removed 3 bases from V and 5 bases from J, with 15 bases in between. The CDR3 runs to 15 residues. CDR3 protein: CASSFSGGSGDTQYF. The CDR3 nucleotides read TGTGCCAGCAGTTTTTCCGGGGGCTCGGGAGATACGCAGTATTTT.

This clonotype was recorded many times. The J gene is TRBJ2-3, the V gene TRBV5-1; no firm D call. Germline lookup yields CDR1 SGHRS and CDR2 YFSETQ. Trimming removed 0 bases at V and 4 bases at J, with 9 bases between. The CDR3 spans 14 residues. This chain's CDR3 is CASSLVGQPDTQYF. The CDR3 DNA follows: TGCGCCAGCAGCTTGGTCGGGCAACCAGATACGCAGTATTTT.

This clonotype appeared a few times. The CDR3 sequence: CASRGQGQGNTIYF. DNA for the CDR3: TGTGCCAGCAGGGGACAGGGGCAAGGAAACACCATATATTTT. The rearrangement links TRBV12-3 or TRBV12-4 to TRBJ1-3, with TRBD1 matching over 10 bases. V lost 6 bases, J lost 4 bases, and 3 bases stayed unmatched. The CDR3 consists of 14 residues.

This clonotype was counted many times. This chain uses TRBV5-1 with TRBJ2-7; a possible D gene is TRBD1 (6 bases). In germline, CDR1 is SGHRS, CDR2 YFSETQ. Trimming shortened V by 3 bases and J by 2 bases, and 15 bases separated the two germline ends. This CDR3 spans 15 amino acids. The CDR3 here is CASSSTGNLAYEQYF. CDR3 nucleotides: TGCGCCAGCAGCTCCACAGGGAACCTGGCCTACGAGCAGTACTTC.

This clonotype has a count of ten or more. The V and J genes are TRBV6-2 or TRBV6-3 and TRBJ1-5; no clear D. Looked up from germline, CDR1 is MNHEY and CDR2 is SVGEGT. Trimming cost V 7 bases and J 0 bases, with 7 bases left between them. The CDR3 consists of 13 residues. The CDR3 nucleotides are TGTGCCAGCAAACCAATTAGCAATCAGCCCCAGCATTTT. Protein product: CASKPISNQPQHF.

Regarding this clonotype: A junction end diverges from the germline sequence, so it may reflect a read error. This rearrangement joins TRBV27 to TRBJ2-7; 12 positions agree with TRBD1. The CDR3 consists of 15 residues. Per the germline V gene, CDR1 is MNHEY and CDR2 is SMNVEV (reference sequence). This CDR3 is CACSSRGQGAYEQYF. The CDR3 bases are TGTGCCTGCAGTTCAAGGGGACAGGGGGCTTACGAGCAGTACTTC.

This clonotype came up many times. V is TRBV5-1 and J is TRBJ2-3; D uncertain. Trimming took 0 bases from V and 5 from J, leaving 10 bases between them. The CDR3 covers 14 residues. Per the germline V gene, CDR1 is SGHRS and CDR2 is YFSETQ. CDR3 sequence: CASSLGAQRDTQYF. CDR3 bases: TGCGCCAGCAGCTTGGGGGCGCAAAGAGATACGCAGTATTTT.

The table lists this clonotype with many counts. V usage is TRBV7-9 and J usage is TRBJ2-1, with D perhaps matching TRBD2 (5 bases). The CDR3 loop spans 18 amino acids. The germline V gene encodes CDR1 SEHNR and CDR2 FQNEAQ (reference sequence). V lost 4 bases and J 1 base, leaving 20 bases between the germline ends. The CDR3 protein is CASSSSLGGLGSYNEQFF. In nucleotides, the CDR3 is TGTGCCAGCAGCTCCTCTTTGGGTGGACTTGGGTCCTACAATGAGCAGTTCTTC.

This clonotype was counted many times. V and J are TRBV7-9 and TRBJ2-2; D perhaps matches TRBD1 (5 bases). Trimming cost V 4 bases and J 5 bases, with 14 bases left between them. Germline V gene data show CDR1 as SEHNR and CDR2 as FQNEAQ (reference sequence). The CDR3 covers 15 residues. This CDR3 is CASSSRAGQTGELFF. As DNA, the CDR3 is TGTGCCAGCAGCTCACGGGCAGGGCAGACCGGGGAGCTGTTTTTT. The entire variable domain, with the rest obtained from reference TRBV7-9 and TRBJ2-2, is as follows: DTGVSQNPRHKITKRGQNVTFRCDPISEHNRLYWYRQTLGQGPEFLTYFQNEAQLEKSRLLSDRFSAERPKGSFSTLEIQRTEQGDSAMYLCASSSRAGQTGELFFGEGSRLTVL.

This chain uses TRBV10-3 with TRBJ1-3; 7 bases map to TRBD1. J gave up 10 bases and V 6 bases, and 24 bases lay outside the gene matches. Germline-derived CDR1 and CDR2 are ENHRY and SYGVKD. This CDR3 is built from 18 residues. For the CDR3, the DNA is TGTGCCATCAGCAACTACGGACAGGTCAGCGTCTCTGTAAATACCATATATTTT. Translated: CAISNYGQVSVSVNTIYF.

This clonotype was seen at least ten times. V is TRBV5-1 and J is TRBJ1-5; 8 bases are a match to TRBD1. The CDR3 has 15 residues. Germline V gene data show CDR1 as SGHRS and CDR2 as YFSETQ. V gave up 4 bases and J gave up 5 bases; unmatched junction bases: 8. CDR3 loop: CASSTSGQVDQPQHF. Here the CDR3 DNA reads TGCGCCAGCAGCACGTCGGGACAGGTGGATCAGCCCCAGCATTTT.

Many counts were recorded for this clonotype. This chain links TRBV6-5 with TRBJ2-5; either TRBD1 or TRBD2 may fit D (5 bases each). CDR1 and CDR2 (germline): MNHEY, SVGAGI. Trimming left V 4 bases short and J 7 bases short, with 16 bases between. The CDR3 has 14 amino acids. The CDR3 DNA follows: TGTGCCAGCAGTTTCGACAGCGGAGTGGGGACCCAGTACTTC. Amino acids: CASSFDSGVGTQYF.

As for this clonotype: A much larger clone is a single base away; this may be a read error. The V gene is TRBV12-3 or TRBV12-4, the J gene TRBJ1-6; 9 nucleotides align to TRBD1. V was pared by 2 bases and J by 7 bases, with 6 bases of the junction left unmatched. CDR3 size: 16 residues. The DNA for the CDR3 is TGTGCCAGCAGTTTACGGGGGACAGGGACCAATTCACCCCTCCACTTT. Its protein is CASSLRGTGTNSPLHF.